This T cell receptor (beta chain) was identified during a study of T cell repertoires in cytomegalovirus infection. Study information: Selected CMV epitopes included recently identified HLA-C-restricted ones as well as well-studied HLA-B-restricted ones. Public signatures in TCR beta pointed to CMV infection and matching HLA type. Study-wide results and limits: Dominating the ex vivo response were TCR beta clonotypes that were CMV-specific and HLA-C-restricted. Cumulative public TCR beta family frequency identified CMV carriers with the relevant HLA.

TCRdb used MiXCR to reprocess the reads, holding one entry per CDR3 protein. The table includes roughly 990,000 distinct CDR3 sequences, more than 25% detected once. This clonotype was counted a single time. The antigen is not known. The sequences come from cultured CD8+ T cells from PBMCs, collected from culture after CMV antigen stimulation. The sequence was obtained from a human donor in good health (CMV status not recorded). Some clones in this sample may be carry-over from other donors' samples.

DNA for the CDR3: TGTGCCAGCAGCCACGGGGACCGAAGCTCATATGGCTACACCTTC. Its translation is CASSHGDRSSYGYTF. This chain joins TRBV4-2 and TRBJ1-2; D is possibly TRBD1 (5 bases). V gave up 3 bases and J gave up 5 bases, with 16 bases separating them. This CDR3 is built from 15 residues. The germline gives CDR1 LGHNA, CDR2 YNFKEQ.